This TCR beta chain was profiled in a study of T cell responses to AZD1222 COVID-19 vaccine. General observations from the study: Spike-specific TCR breadth and depth rose after two AZD1222 doses. Only a handful of AZD1222 recipients, several in all, had baseline seropositivity. Among vaccine-associated CD4 TCRs, coverage spanned spike, with dominance at 160-218 and 743-854. Among the donors, most were white British and more were female, and clonal diversity was possibly underestimated.

On this clone: Its antigen is undetermined.

Clones were sequenced by immunoSEQ multiplex PCR, and TCRdb holds only the in-frame ones, with some missing. There are over 120,000 clones in the sample, with about 2.2% held by the top ten. CDR3 length equals 14 residues. Germline CDR1 is MDHEN and CDR2 is SYDVKM. Trimming pared 4 bases from V and 1 base from J, leaving 8 bases between. The V call is TRBV28, the J call TRBJ1-5; D call uncertain. This TCR derives from an adult in good health. Material: peripheral blood. The CDR3 DNA follows: TGTGCCAGCAGTTCCCCCTCCAGCAATCAGCCCCAGCATTTT. As protein: CASSSPSSNQPQHF.